This T cell receptor (beta chain) comes out of a study of blood T cell repertoires in COVID-19. Measured with immunoSEQ multiplex PCR; TCRdb has only the in-frame clones, and not every one. Here the sample spans about 53,000 clones, 87% being singletons. Germline CDR1 is SGHDT and CDR2 is YYEEEE. The CDR3 is 14 amino acids. The V and J ends lost 2 bases and 3 bases respectively, with 12 bases between them. This clone has more than one count but fewer than ten. The V and J genes are TRBV5-6 and TRBJ2-7, with a tentative D call TRBD2 (6 bases). The TCR comes from a man between 45 and 60 years old with acute or convalescent COVID-19. The sequenced sample was peripheral blood. Here the CDR3 DNA reads TGTGCCAGCAGCTTCGGGGGAGGCATCTACGAGCAGTACTTC. This codes for CASSFGGGIYEQYF.